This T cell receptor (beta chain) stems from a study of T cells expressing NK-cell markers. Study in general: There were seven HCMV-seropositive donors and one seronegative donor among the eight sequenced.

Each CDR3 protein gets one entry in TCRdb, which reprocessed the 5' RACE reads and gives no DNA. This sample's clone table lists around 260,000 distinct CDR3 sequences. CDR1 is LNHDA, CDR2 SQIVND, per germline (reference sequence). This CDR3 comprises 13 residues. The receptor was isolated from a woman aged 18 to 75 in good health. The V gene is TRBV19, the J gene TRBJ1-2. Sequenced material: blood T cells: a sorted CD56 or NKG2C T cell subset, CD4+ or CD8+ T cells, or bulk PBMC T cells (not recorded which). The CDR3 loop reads CASSTEQGYGYTF.